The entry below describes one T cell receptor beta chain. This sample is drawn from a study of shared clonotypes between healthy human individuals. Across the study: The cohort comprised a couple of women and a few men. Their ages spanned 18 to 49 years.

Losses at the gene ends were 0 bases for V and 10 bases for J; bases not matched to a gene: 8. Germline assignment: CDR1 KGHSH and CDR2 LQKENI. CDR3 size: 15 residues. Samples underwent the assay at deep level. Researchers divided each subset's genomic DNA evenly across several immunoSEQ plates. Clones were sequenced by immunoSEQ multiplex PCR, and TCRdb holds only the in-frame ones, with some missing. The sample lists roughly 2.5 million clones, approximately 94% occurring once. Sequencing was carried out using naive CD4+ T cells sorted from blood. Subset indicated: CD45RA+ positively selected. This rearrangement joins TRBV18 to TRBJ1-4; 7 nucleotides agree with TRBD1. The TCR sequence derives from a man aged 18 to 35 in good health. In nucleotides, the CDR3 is TGTGCCAGCTCACCACCGGGACAATCAGGGGGAAAACTGTTTTTT. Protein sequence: CASSPPGQSGGKLFF.